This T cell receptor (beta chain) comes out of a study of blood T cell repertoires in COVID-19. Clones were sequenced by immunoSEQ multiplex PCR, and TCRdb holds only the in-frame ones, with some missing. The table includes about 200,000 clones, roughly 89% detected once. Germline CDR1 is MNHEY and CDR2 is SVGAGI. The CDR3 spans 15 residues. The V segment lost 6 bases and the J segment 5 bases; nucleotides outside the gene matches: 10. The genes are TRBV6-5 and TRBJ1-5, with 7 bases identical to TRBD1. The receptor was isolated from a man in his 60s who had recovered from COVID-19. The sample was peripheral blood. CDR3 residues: CASRLNRGRDQPQHF. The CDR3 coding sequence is TGTGCCAGCAGATTAAACAGGGGCCGAGATCAGCCCCAGCATTTT.